This is a list of T cell receptor beta chains from one sample in a study of T-cell memory formation after mild COVID-19. TCRdb re-called the 5' RACE reads with MiXCR, one entry per CDR3 protein. Counted here are about 430,000 distinct CDR3 sequences, 20% to 25% occurring once; the ten biggest clones make up 7% to 9.5%. The specimen sequenced was PBMCs or a T cell subset sorted from them (not recorded which). The receptors derive from an adult woman who had mild COVID-19 (a few samples of this study predate the infection). Cell type and time point are not known. Each CDR3 is given with its conserved first and last residue. A D gene is named only where the DNA matches it firmly. Part of the rows lack a size; the others show once, few, many or a class for expanded clones.

V	size	J	D	CDR3	DNA
TRBV25-1	-	TRBJ2-7	TRBD1	CASSGPDPYYTGGPYEQYF	TGTGCCAGCAGTGGCCCTGACCCTTATTATACAGGGGGTCCCTACGAGCAGTACTTC
TRBV25-1	once	TRBJ1-5	-	CASSATTSGGSNQPQHF	TGTGCCAGCAGCGCGACAACTTCGGGGGGGAGCAATCAGCCCCAGCATTTT
TRBV5-5	-	TRBJ2-7	-	CASSLEGTRGFYEQYF	TGTGCCAGCAGCTTGGAGGGGACTCGGGGGTTCTACGAGCAGTACTTC
TRBV7-2	-	TRBJ2-3	TRBD2	CASSPAGLAGVGDTQYF	TGTGCCAGCAGCCCTGCCGGACTAGCGGGAGTGGGAGATACGCAGTATTTT
TRBV12-3/TRBV12-4	few	TRBJ2-5	TRBD1	CASTRGQSQETQYF	TGTGCCAGCACCCGGGGACAGTCCCAAGAGACCCAGTACTTC
TRBV29-1	-	TRBJ2-1	-	CSVLDGTVGTHEQFF	TGCAGCGTCTTGGACGGGACCGTCGGGACCCATGAGCAGTTCTTC
TRBV5-1	-	TRBJ1-1	-	CASSLVVRRAYTEAFF	TGCGCCAGCAGCTTGGTCGTACGGCGGGCTTACACTGAAGCTTTCTTT
TRBV5-1	-	TRBJ2-3	TRBD2	CASSWRRSGLAGKETDTQYF	TGCGCCAGCAGCTGGCGAAGATCGGGACTAGCGGGAAAGGAAACAGATACGCAGTATTTT
TRBV10-2	-	TRBJ2-1	-	CASRMTRGWDNEQFF	TGCGCCAGCAGGATGACTAGGGGTTGGGACAATGAGCAGTTCTTC
TRBV19	-	TRBJ1-1	-	CASSMGLGGTEAFF	TGTGCCAGTAGTATGGGGTTGGGGGGCACTGAAGCTTTCTTT
TRBV5-1	-	TRBJ2-7	TRBD2	CASSLLSGRTYEQYF	TGCGCCAGCAGCTTACTTAGCGGGAGGACCTACGAGCAGTACTTC
TRBV6-5	-	TRBJ2-7	TRBD2	CASRPEAGGGYEQYF	TGTGCCAGCAGGCCAGAAGCGGGAGGAGGCTACGAGCAGTACTTC
TRBV5-1	few	TRBJ1-1	-	CASSLPDSEAFF	TGCGCCAGCAGCCTGCCGGACAGTGAAGCTTTCTTT
TRBV7-9	-	TRBJ1-1	TRBD1	CASSYGQGAEAFF	TGTGCCAGCAGCTACGGACAGGGCGCTGAAGCTTTCTTT